This TCR beta chain was captured in a study of T cells expressing NK-cell markers. Regarding the study as a whole: The study found dominant NKG2C+ clonotypes at roughly 1.0-7.0% of CD8+ T cells in about six donors. Expanded NKG2C+ T cell clones were not confirmed as HCMV-specific.

After re-calling the 5' RACE reads, TCRdb lists one entry per CDR3 protein, DNA absent. The repertoire table contains about 160,000 distinct CDR3 sequences. Germline assignment: CDR1 MNHEY and CDR2 SMNVEV (reference sequence). The CDR3 extends over 14 amino acids. Remarks on this clonotype: As yet, its antigen is unknown.

This TCR was recovered from a man aged 18-70 years in good health. Sequences were obtained from blood T cells: a sorted CD56 or NKG2C T cell subset, CD4+ or CD8+ T cells, or bulk PBMC T cells (not recorded which). The chain couples TRBV27 to TRBJ2-2. CDR3 residues: CASTRQENTGELFF.